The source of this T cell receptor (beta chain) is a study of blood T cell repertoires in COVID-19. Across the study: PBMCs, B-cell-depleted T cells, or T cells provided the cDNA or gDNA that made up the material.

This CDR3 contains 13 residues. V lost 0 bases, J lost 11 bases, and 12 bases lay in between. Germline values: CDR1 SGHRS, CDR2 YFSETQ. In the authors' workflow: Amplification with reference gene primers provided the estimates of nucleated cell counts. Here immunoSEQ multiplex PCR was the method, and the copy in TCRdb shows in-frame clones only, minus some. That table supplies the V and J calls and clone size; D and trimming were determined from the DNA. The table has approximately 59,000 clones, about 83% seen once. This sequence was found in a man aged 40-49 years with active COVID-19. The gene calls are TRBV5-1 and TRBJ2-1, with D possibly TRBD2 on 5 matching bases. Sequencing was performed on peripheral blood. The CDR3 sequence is CASSLGLDSQQFF. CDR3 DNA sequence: TGCGCCAGCAGCTTGGGGTTGGACTCTCAGCAGTTCTTC. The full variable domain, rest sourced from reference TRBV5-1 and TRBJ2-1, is KAGVTQTPRYLIKTRGQQVTLSCSPISGHRSVSWYQQTPGQGLQFLFEYFSETQRNKGNFPGRFSGRQFSNSRSEMNVSTLELGDSALYLCASSLGLDSQQFFGPGTRLTVL.